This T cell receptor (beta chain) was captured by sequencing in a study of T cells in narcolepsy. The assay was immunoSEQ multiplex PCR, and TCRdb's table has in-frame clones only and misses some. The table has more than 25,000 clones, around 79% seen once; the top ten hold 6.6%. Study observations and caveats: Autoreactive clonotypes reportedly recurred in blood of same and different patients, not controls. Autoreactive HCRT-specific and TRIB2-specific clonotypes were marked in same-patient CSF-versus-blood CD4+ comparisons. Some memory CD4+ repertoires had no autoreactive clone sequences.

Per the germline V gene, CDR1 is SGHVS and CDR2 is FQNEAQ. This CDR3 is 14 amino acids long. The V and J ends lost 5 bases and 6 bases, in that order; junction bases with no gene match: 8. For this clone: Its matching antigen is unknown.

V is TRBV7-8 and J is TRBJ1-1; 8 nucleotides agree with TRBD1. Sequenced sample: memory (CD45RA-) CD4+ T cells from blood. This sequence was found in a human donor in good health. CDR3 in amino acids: CASSQTGAAPEAFF. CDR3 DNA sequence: TGTGCCAGCAGCCAGACAGGGGCCGCGCCTGAAGCTTTCTTT.